Below are 15 T cell receptor beta chains sequenced from a single sample in a study of identical twins. TCRdb redid the calling of the 5' RACE reads with MiXCR, one entry per CDR3 protein. Among hundreds of thousands of distinct CDR3 sequences listed, less than 10% were seen once. The same specimen was also included in a second study, on yellow fever vaccine responses in identical twins.

The sequencing sample was made of PBMCs. Receptor source: a woman aged 18-29 years in good health.

Only a few counts were recorded for this clonotype. This chain joins TRBV6-5 and TRBJ2-5, with D uncertain. Germline V CDR1 and CDR2: MNHEY, SVGAGI. This CDR3 region has 13 residues. V gave up 4 bases and J gave up 5 bases, with 11 bases separating them. The CDR3 DNA sequence: TGTGCCAGCAGTTCGACACTGGCGGAGACCCAGTACTTC. The encoded protein is CASSSTLAETQYF.

The V and J genes are TRBV20-1 and TRBJ2-3; the D is unclear. The CDR3 has 14 amino acids. Trimming removed 6 bases at V and 0 bases at J, with 13 bases between. CDR1 is DFQATT, CDR2 SNEGSKA, per germline (reference sequence). The CDR3 spells CSALTGLSTDTQYF. The CDR3 DNA is TGCAGTGCCCTAACCGGCCTTAGCACAGATACGCAGTATTTT.

This clonotype was counted at least ten times. The J gene is TRBJ2-5, the V gene TRBV6-1; D might be TRBD1 (7 bases). This CDR3 comprises 14 residues. V lost 6 bases, J lost 5 bases, and 16 bases lay in between. CDR1 and CDR2 (germline): MNHNS, SASEGT. The CDR3, as DNA: TGTGCCAGCAGGAAACATCAGGGGGGCGAGACCCAGTACTTC. This codes for CASRKHQGGETQYF.

The chain employs TRBV19 and TRBJ2-5; a weak D match, TRBD2 (6 bases). V was trimmed by 6 bases and J by 4 bases, leaving 21 bases between them. CDR3 length: 16 residues. Germline V gene lookup returns CDR1 LNHDA and CDR2 SQIVND (reference sequence). CDR3 protein: CASSLMPGAKSETQYF. The CDR3 DNA reads as TGTGCCAGTAGCCTGATGCCGGGAGCAAAGTCAGAGACCCAGTACTTC. Looking up the rest from reference TRBV19 and TRBJ2-5 gives the full variable domain: DGGITQSPKYLFRKEGQNVTLSCEQNLNHDAMYWYRQDPGQGLRLIYYSQIVNDFQKGDIAEGYSVSREKKESFPLTVTSAQKNPTAFYLCASSLMPGAKSETQYFGPGTRLLVL.

The table lists this clonotype with a few counts. J is TRBJ2-1 and V is TRBV6-5; 10 nucleotides match TRBD1. Germline CDR1 MNHEY, CDR2 SVGAGI. The V segment lost 2 bases and the J segment 7 bases; nucleotides outside the gene matches: 5. The CDR3 runs 15 residues. DNA of the CDR3: TGTGCCAGCAGTTACCTGACAGGGGGCAGGAATGAGCAGTTCTTC. Translating it yields CASSYLTGGRNEQFF.

This chain uses TRBV29-1 with TRBJ1-2; maybe TRBD1 (5 bases). The CDR3 contains 11 residues. Germline V gene data show CDR1 as SQVTM and CDR2 as ANQGSEA. CDR3 coding DNA: TGCAGTATATTAGGGGCGGATGGCTACACCTTC. Translated: CSILGADGYTF.

The rearrangement joins TRBV5-6 to TRBJ2-7; maybe TRBD1 (5 bases). The germline V gene has CDR1 SGHDT and CDR2 YYEEEE. CDR3 length: 13 residues. The V and J ends lost 8 bases and 2 bases respectively, with 14 bases between them. The CDR3 is CARGSRQTYEQYF. The CDR3, as DNA: TGTGCCAGGGGCTCAAGACAGACCTACGAGCAGTACTTC.

This clonotype was observed a few times. The DNA of the CDR3 is TGTGCCAGCAGCTTGGCGCAGGGGGCGCTTCTTTACGAGCAGTACTTC. Translated, it gives CASSLAQGALLYEQYF. The chain couples TRBV5-5 to TRBJ2-7; 8 bases agree with TRBD1. The V and J ends lost 0 bases and 4 bases, in that order; junction bases with no gene match: 9. The CDR3 is 16 amino acids. CDR1 and CDR2 from the germline V gene are SGHKS and YYEKEE (reference sequence).

This clonotype was seen more than once but under ten times. The chain links TRBV25-1 to TRBJ1-6, with 7 positions matching TRBD1. Trimming cost V 4 bases and J 7 bases; bases outside gene matches: 7. CDR3 size: 15 residues. The germline CDR1 and CDR2 sequences are MGHDK and SYGVNS. The CDR3 region has the DNA TGTGCCAGCAGTGGGGGTGGGACAGAAAATTCACCCCTCCACTTT. Encoded protein: CASSGGGTENSPLHF.

This chain connects TRBV20-1 to TRBJ2-7, with 9 bases matching TRBD1. Germline V CDR1 and CDR2: DFQATT, SNEGSKA (reference sequence). Trimming cost V 0 bases and J 4 bases; bases outside gene matches: 7. There are 15 residues in the CDR3. CDR3 residues: CSARDTRTGEYEQYF. The CDR3 DNA reads as TGCAGTGCTAGAGATACCAGGACAGGGGAGTACGAGCAGTACTTC.

This clonotype was counted a few times. CDR3 coding DNA: TGTGCCAGCAGCTCACCAGGGACAGCCAAGCGGGAGACCCAGTACTTC. As protein: CASSSPGTAKRETQYF. V is TRBV11-2 and J is TRBJ2-5; TRBD1 matches 7 bases. The ends lost 4 bases at V and 5 bases at J; junction bases unmatched: 13. Germline V gives CDR1 SGHAT, CDR2 FQNNGV. This CDR3 is built from 16 residues. The full variable domain, in which reference TRBV11-2 and TRBJ2-5 provide the parts outside the CDR3, is EAGVAQSPRYKIIEKRQSVAFWCNPISGHATLYWYQQILGQGPKLLIQFQNNGVVDDSQLPKDRFSAERLKGVDSTLKIQPAKLEDSAVYLCASSSPGTAKRETQYFGPGTRLLVL.

V is TRBV11-2 and J is TRBJ1-1; TRBD1 aligns across 7 bases. Germline V lookup: CDR1 SGHAT, CDR2 FQNNGV. V lost 5 bases and J lost 1; bases outside the gene matches: 10. The CDR3 is made up of 16 amino acids. The chain's CDR3 is CASSTQGRSANTEAFF. DNA for the CDR3: TGTGCCAGCAGCACACAGGGGAGGTCGGCGAACACTGAAGCTTTCTTT. Supplemented by reference TRBV11-2 and TRBJ1-1, the full variable domain reads EAGVAQSPRYKIIEKRQSVAFWCNPISGHATLYWYQQILGQGPKLLIQFQNNGVVDDSQLPKDRFSAERLKGVDSTLKIQPAKLEDSAVYLCASSTQGRSANTEAFFGQGTRLTVV.

This rearrangement joins TRBV30 to TRBJ2-7; 10 bases align to TRBD1. Germline V gene lookup returns CDR1 GTSNPN and CDR2 SVGIG (reference sequence). V dropped 3 bases and J dropped 3; count of bases not matched to a gene: 2. The CDR3 sequence is 13 residues long. This CDR3 is CAWRGQGFYEQYF. CDR3 coding DNA: TGTGCCTGGAGGGGACAGGGGTTCTACGAGCAGTACTTC.

The sample holds many counts of this clonotype. J is TRBJ2-3 and V is TRBV29-1, with D possibly TRBD1 on 6 matching bases. V was clipped by 6 bases and J by 4 bases, with 11 bases between them. The CDR3 spans 12 residues. The V gene's germline CDR1 is SQVTM and CDR2 ANQGSEA. The CDR3 nucleotides read TGCAGCGTCCTACAGGGCCCAGATACGCAGTATTTT. It codes for CSVLQGPDTQYF.

This clonotype was recorded a few times. The rearrangement uses TRBV7-9 and TRBJ2-5; a weak D match, TRBD1 (6 bases). Per the germline V gene, CDR1 is SEHNR and CDR2 is FQNEAQ (reference sequence). The CDR3 has 14 residues. The V gene lost 3 bases and the J gene lost 0 bases, with 8 bases spanning the gap. In nucleotides, the CDR3 is TGTGCCAGCAGCTTGCAGGGGTACCAAGAGACCCAGTACTTC. This encodes CASSLQGYQETQYF.